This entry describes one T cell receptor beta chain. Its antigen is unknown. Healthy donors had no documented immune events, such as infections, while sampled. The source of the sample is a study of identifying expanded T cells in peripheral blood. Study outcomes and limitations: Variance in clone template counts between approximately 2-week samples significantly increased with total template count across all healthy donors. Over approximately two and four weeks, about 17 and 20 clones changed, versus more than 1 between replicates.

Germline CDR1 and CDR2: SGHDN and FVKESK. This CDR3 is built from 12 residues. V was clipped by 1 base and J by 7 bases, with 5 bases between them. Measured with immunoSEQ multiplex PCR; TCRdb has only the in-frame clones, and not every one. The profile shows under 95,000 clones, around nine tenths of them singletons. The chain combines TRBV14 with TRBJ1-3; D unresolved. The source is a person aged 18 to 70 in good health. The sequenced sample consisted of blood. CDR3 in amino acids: CASSQGRNTIYF. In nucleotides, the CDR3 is TGTGCCAGCAGCCAAGGCCGGAACACCATATATTTT.